These 23 T cell receptor beta chains were all obtained from the same sample, sequenced in a study of blood T cell repertoires in COVID-19. Here immunoSEQ multiplex PCR was the method, and the copy in TCRdb shows in-frame clones only, minus some. The top ten clones hold 2% to 2.5% of a sample with hundreds of thousands of clones, around 89% of them seen once. The sequenced material came from PBMCs or T cells enriched from blood (not recorded which). Receptor source: a woman in her fifties or sixties in a cohort exposed to, infected with or recovered from COVID-19 (not recorded which).

V and J are TRBV18 and TRBJ2-5; 8 nucleotides match TRBD1. Germline assignment: CDR1 KGHSH and CDR2 LQKENI. After removal of 3 bases from V and 4 bases from J, the junction contained 4 bases not matched to a gene. The CDR3 covers 14 residues. The chain's CDR3 is CASSPPTGAETQYF. The CDR3 nucleotides are TGTGCCAGCTCACCGCCGACAGGGGCAGAGACCCAGTACTTC.

The CDR3 loop is CASSLTGRNTGNYGYTF. DNA for the CDR3: TGTGCCAGCAGCTTAACGGGGAGGAACACGGGTAACTATGGCTACACCTTC. This chain connects TRBV7-3 to TRBJ1-2; D is unresolved. This CDR3 is built from 17 residues. The V gene lost 0 bases and the J gene lost 1 base, with 15 bases spanning the gap. CDR1 SGHTA and CDR2 FQGTGA come from the germline V gene.

The chain joins TRBV18 to TRBJ1-5, with 9 bases lining up with TRBD1. The CDR3 loop spans 15 amino acids. The V gene's germline CDR1 is KGHSH and CDR2 LQKENI. The junction had 3 bases not matched to a gene; V was cut back by 0 bases and J by 6 bases. The DNA of the CDR3 is TGTGCCAGCTCACCACCGGGACAGGGTGGTCAGCCCCAGCATTTT. This encodes CASSPPGQGGQPQHF.

The rearrangement links TRBV7-8 to TRBJ1-5, with 7 bases identical to TRBD1. Per germline, CDR1 SGHVS and CDR2 FQNEAQ. The CDR3 runs 13 residues. The CDR3: CAGGQGVDQPQHF. The DNA of the CDR3 is TGTGCTGGTGGGCAGGGGGTAGATCAGCCCCAGCATTTT.

This chain joins TRBV6-5 and TRBJ1-6, with 12 bases that match TRBD1. Looked up from germline, CDR1 is MNHEY and CDR2 is SVGAGI. V was pared by 8 bases and J by 13 bases, with 9 bases of the junction left unmatched. The CDR3 spans 14 residues. CDR3 DNA: TGTGCCAGCTCCCGCGGGGACAGGGGGCAGCCCCTCCACTTT. Translation gives CASSRGDRGQPLHF.

With respect to this clone: At one of its ends the junction is not consistent with the germline gene, which may arise from a read error. This chain links TRBV4-1 with TRBJ2-5; 7 bases align to TRBD2. The germline V gene encodes CDR1 MGHRA and CDR2 YSYEKL. CDR3 size: 16 residues. The CDR3 region has the DNA TGCGCCAGCAGCCAAGGTCTCCGGGAGGTCCAAGAGGCCCAGTACTTC. Its protein product is CASSQGLREVQEAQYF.

The chain is built from TRBV11-2 and TRBJ1-1; D is undetermined. Germline assignment: CDR1 SGHAT and CDR2 FQNNGV. Trimming took 6 bases from V and 2 from J, leaving 4 bases between them. CDR3 length: 11 amino acids. CDR3 region: CASRLNTEAFF. In DNA form, the CDR3 reads TGTGCCAGCAGACTAAACACTGAAGCTTTCTTT.

J is TRBJ2-3 and V is TRBV18; perhaps TRBD1 as D (6 bases). Germline CDR1 KGHSH, CDR2 LQKENI. The CDR3 length is 12 residues. Trimming left V 8 bases short and J 3 bases short, with 9 bases between. The CDR3 DNA sequence: TGTGCCAGCCGACAGGTAACAGATACGCAGTATTTT. It specifies CASRQVTDTQYF.

The V and J genes are TRBV10-1 and TRBJ2-7; TRBD2 aligns across 7 bases. This CDR3 is built from 13 residues. Trimming at V came to 4 bases and at J to 5 bases, leaving 5 bases not matched to a gene. CDR1 WNHNN and CDR2 SYGVQD come from the germline V gene (reference sequence). The CDR3 sequence is CASSGREADEQYF. The CDR3 DNA sequence: TGCGCCAGCAGTGGACGGGAGGCCGACGAGCAGTACTTC.

The CDR3: CASSQAGSITGELFF. CDR3 in DNA: TGTGCCAGCAGCCAAGCGGGATCGATCACCGGGGAGCTGTTTTTT. This sequence joins TRBV3-1 (or the pseudogene TRBV3-2) and TRBJ2-2, with D possibly being TRBD2 (5 bases). The CDR3 extends over 15 amino acids. Germline loops: CDR1 LGHDT, CDR2 YNNKEL (reference sequence). The ends were cut back, 1 base at V and 4 bases at J, with 10 bases in the middle.

This chain connects TRBV30 to TRBJ1-5; no reliable D call. The length of the CDR3 is 13 residues. Germline V CDR1 and CDR2: GTSNPN, SVGIG (reference sequence). V dropped 3 bases and J dropped 1 base, with 7 bases sitting between them. The CDR3 sequence is CAWSRSSNQPQHF. In nucleotides, the CDR3 is TGTGCCTGGAGCAGGTCGAGCAATCAGCCCCAGCATTTT.

There are a few counts of this clone. The genes are TRBV24-1 and TRBJ1-5; 7 bases agree with TRBD1. Germline V gene sequence: CDR1 KGHDR, CDR2 SFDVKD. The CDR3 consists of 17 residues. J lost 0 bases, V lost 3 bases, and 7 bases had no gene match. CDR3 protein: CATSDAGTAVSNQPQHF. In nucleotides, the CDR3 is TGTGCCACCAGTGATGCCGGGACAGCTGTTAGCAATCAGCCCCAGCATTTT.

This clone was seen a handful of times. The chain combines TRBV10-3 with TRBJ2-7; possibly TRBD1 for D (5 bases). In germline, CDR1 is ENHRY, CDR2 SYGVKD. Trimming cost V 4 bases and J 1 base, with 11 bases left between them. There are 14 residues in the CDR3. The CDR3 coding sequence is TGTGCCATCAGTGCCACAGGAGTTTCCTACGAGCAGTACTTC. Its translation: CAISATGVSYEQYF.

This chain links TRBV28 with TRBJ1-2; D unclear. The CDR3 runs 11 residues. Trimming pared 8 bases from V and 4 bases from J, leaving 8 bases between. In germline, CDR1 is MDHEN, CDR2 SYDVKM. In DNA, the CDR3 is TGTGCCAGCCGTGAGGGCTATGGCTACACCTTC. Its protein product is CASREGYGYTF.

In this sample, this clone turned up a few times. The chain's CDR3 is CASSFSSQGETQYF. The CDR3 DNA sequence: TGTGCCAGCAGCTTCAGCTCGCAGGGAGAGACCCAGTACTTC. The J gene is TRBJ2-5, the V gene TRBV7-2; possible D gene TRBD1, 5 bases. The germline V gene encodes CDR1 SGHTA and CDR2 FQGNSA. The CDR3 contains 14 residues. Trimming left V 3 bases short and J 4 bases short, with 12 bases between.

The V and J genes are TRBV7-3 and TRBJ2-1; TRBD1 agrees at 7 bases. After removal of 0 bases from V and 6 bases from J, the junction contained 5 bases not matched to a gene. CDR3 length equals 15 residues. Germline CDR1 is SGHTA and CDR2 is FQGTGA. The CDR3 region is CASSLTGAGGNEQFF. The CDR3 bases are TGTGCCAGCAGCTTAACAGGGGCAGGGGGCAATGAGCAGTTCTTC.

The chain has TRBV12-3 or TRBV12-4 and TRBJ1-1; D perhaps matches TRBD1 (6 bases). This CDR3 contains 13 residues. V was trimmed by 5 bases and J by 1 base, leaving 8 bases between them. CDR3 loop: CASSNRENTEAFF. DNA of the CDR3: TGTGCCAGCAGTAACAGGGAGAACACTGAAGCTTTCTTT.

V gene TRBV9 combines with J gene TRBJ2-5, with TRBD1 identical over 7 bases. The germline V gene encodes CDR1 SGDLS and CDR2 YYNGEE. V lost 0 bases, J lost 5 bases, and 7 bases stayed unmatched. This CDR3 has 15 amino acids. The CDR3 protein is CASSVADRLYETQYF. DNA of the CDR3: TGTGCCAGCAGCGTAGCGGACAGGTTGTATGAGACCCAGTACTTC.

The J gene is TRBJ2-2, the V gene TRBV19; 10 bases line up with TRBD1. Trimming removed 1 base from V and 2 bases from J; junction bases left unmatched: 4. The CDR3 consists of 17 residues. From germline, CDR1 is LNHDA and CDR2 SQIVND (reference sequence). The CDR3 DNA sequence: TGTGCCAGTAGTATAGGAGGGACAGGGGTCAACACCGGGGAGCTGTTTTTT. This codes for CASSIGGTGVNTGELFF.

This chain uses TRBV28 with TRBJ1-1, with D possibly being TRBD1 (6 bases). This CDR3 has 14 residues. Between the trimmed V and J ends, which lost 5 bases and 4 bases, there was a span of 14 bases. Germline V gives CDR1 MDHEN, CDR2 SYDVKM. In DNA form, the CDR3 reads TGTGCCAGCAGTCCCAGGGGCCGCCGCACTGAAGCTTTCTTT. This gives the protein CASSPRGRRTEAFF.

The rearrangement joins TRBV27 to TRBJ2-1, with D unresolved. This CDR3 spans 14 amino acids. Per germline, CDR1 MNHEY and CDR2 SMNVEV (reference sequence). Trimming took 7 bases from V and 8 from J, leaving 18 bases between them. CDR3 nucleotide sequence: TGTGCCAGCAAAGGTAGACTTGAGGAGTATGAGCAGTTCTTC. As protein: CASKGRLEEYEQFF.

This clone was observed a handful of times. The rearrangement joins TRBV15 to TRBJ1-3; D is unresolved. This CDR3 has 17 residues. Trimming pared 2 bases from V and 0 bases from J, leaving 14 bases between. The germline V gene encodes CDR1 LNHNV and CDR2 YYDKDF (reference sequence). This chain's CDR3 is CATSRSRLPTSGNTIYF. CDR3 DNA sequence: TGTGCCACCAGCAGATCCAGGCTACCTACCTCTGGAAACACCATATATTTT.

This chain connects TRBV11-2 to TRBJ2-5, with 10 bases identical to TRBD1. Trimming took 0 bases from V and 5 from J; bases not matched to a gene: 6. The CDR3 sequence is 16 residues long. Per germline, CDR1 SGHAT and CDR2 FQNNGV. CDR3 in amino acids: CASSLELGTGDETQYF. In nucleotides, the CDR3 is TGTGCCAGCAGCTTAGAGTTGGGGACAGGGGATGAGACCCAGTACTTC.